These T cell receptor beta chains were read from a single sample in a study of early T cells in non-severe SARS-CoV-2 infection. From the 5' RACE reads, TCRdb called clonotypes with MiXCR, one entry per CDR3 protein. Counted here are 50,000 to 65,000 distinct CDR3 sequences, roughly 18% occurring once; the ten biggest clones make up 8.9%. The source was whole blood, collected at baseline. The receptors were sampled from an adult who was a healthcare worker with PCR-confirmed SARS-CoV-2 infection or an uninfected control (not recorded which). The CDR3 runs from the conserved cysteine through the conserved F or W. Each record gives: clone size, V gene, J gene, D gene, CDR3 DNA, CDR3 protein. The D gene is left open where the match is weak. Rows may omit the clone size; those that give it use once, few, many or a size class.

>-|TRBV18|TRBJ2-7|TRBD1
TGTGCCAGCTCATCGACAGGGAACGAGCAGTACTTC
CASSSTGNEQYF
>few|TRBV15|TRBJ2-7|-
TGTGCCACCAGCAGCGCGTTGGCCTCCTACGAGCAGTACTTC
CATSSALASYEQYF
>-|TRBV7-2|TRBJ1-5|-
TGTGCCAGCAGCCAAGCAGGGGGCAATCAGCCCCAGCATTTT
CASSQAGGNQPQHF
>few|TRBV12-3/TRBV12-4|TRBJ2-2|-
TGTGCCAGCAGTCCGATGGGGGCTTTGAACACCGGGGAGCTGTTTTTT
CASSPMGALNTGELFF
>few|TRBV7-6|TRBJ1-1|TRBD1
TGTGCCAGCAGCTTAGAGGGGACAGGGGTTTCTGAAGCTTTCTTT
CASSLEGTGVSEAFF
>-|TRBV11-1|TRBJ2-5|-
TGTGCCAGCAGCTTAGGCGTGTACTTC
CASSLGVYF
>many|TRBV7-2|TRBJ1-2|-
TGTGCCAGCAGCTTAGGAGGATACTATGGCTACACCTTC
CASSLGGYYGYTF
>many|TRBV5-1|TRBJ1-1|TRBD1
TGCGCCAGCAGACAAGGGACAGGGGGACCTTACACTGAAGCTTTCTTT
CASRQGTGGPYTEAFF
>-|TRBV18|TRBJ1-1|-
TGTGCCAGCTCACCCCGGAACGTCGGGACTGAAGCTTTCTTT
CASSPRNVGTEAFF
>few|TRBV12-3/TRBV12-4|TRBJ1-2|TRBD1
TGTGCCAGCACCCCAATGACAGGGTACGGCTACACCTTC
CASTPMTGYGYTF
>few|TRBV27|TRBJ2-7|-
TGTGCCAGCAGTCGCTCCGTCCGCTACGAGCAGTACTTC
CASSRSVRYEQYF
>few|TRBV29-1|TRBJ1-1|-
TGCAGCGTTGAATGGATAACTGAAGCTTTCTTT
CSVEWITEAFF
>-|TRBV6-2/TRBV6-3|TRBJ2-7|-
TGTGCCAGCAGTTCCGGGACAAATCGCGACGAGCAGTACTTC
CASSSGTNRDEQYF
>few|TRBV3-1|TRBJ1-1|-
TGTGCCAGCAGCCAGTCTGAAATAACTGAAGCTTTCTTT
CASSQSEITEAFF
>-|TRBV29-1|TRBJ1-1|-
TGCAGCGTGGGGGGGGCGAACACTGAAGCTTTCTTT
CSVGGANTEAFF
>-|TRBV9|TRBJ2-2|-
TGTGCCAGCAGCGTAGCCCACGCGAACACCGGGGAGCTGTTTTTT
CASSVAHANTGELFF
>-|TRBV7-8|TRBJ2-1|-
TGTGCCAGCAGCTTATCGACAGGTACCAATGAGCAGTTCTTC
CASSLSTGTNEQFF
>many|TRBV12-3/TRBV12-4|TRBJ1-1|TRBD1
TGTGCCAGCAGTTTAGTTCCAGGGGGCATCACTGAAGCTTTCTTT
CASSLVPGGITEAFF
>many|TRBV6-5|TRBJ1-1|TRBD1
TGTGCCAGCAGTCCAGACAGGGGGTCTGCTTTCTTT
CASSPDRGSAFF
>many|TRBV24-1|TRBJ2-1|-
TGTGCCACCAGTGACCCTGTCGGGGGGCAGAGGAATGAGCAGTTCTTC
CATSDPVGGQRNEQFF
>few|TRBV9|TRBJ2-7|-
TGTGCCAGCAGCGTATTTCTTGGCGAGCAGTACTTC
CASSVFLGEQYF
>-|TRBV5-1|TRBJ2-4|TRBD1
TGCGCCAGCAGCCCTGGGACAGGGGGAAACATTCAGTACTTC
CASSPGTGGNIQYF
>-|TRBV7-9|TRBJ1-5|-
TGTGCCAGCAGCCCTTCGCAGGGGAGCAATCAGCCCCAGCATTTT
CASSPSQGSNQPQHF
>-|TRBV6-2/TRBV6-3|TRBJ2-7|TRBD1
TGTGCCAGCAGTCTAGCTGCGACAGGGGGCTACGAGCAGTACTTC
CASSLAATGGYEQYF
>-|TRBV5-1|TRBJ2-6|-
TGCGCCAGCAGCCCAATCCCCCCCTCTGGGGCCAACGTCCTGACTTTC
CASSPIPPSGANVLTF
>-|TRBV11-2|TRBJ1-6|-
TGTGCCAGCAGCCCCCTCCCCCTCCACTTT
CASSPLPLHF
>few|TRBV19|TRBJ2-1|-
TGTGCCAGTAGTAGCCTTAATGAGCAGTTCTTC
CASSSLNEQFF
>few|TRBV6-2/TRBV6-3|TRBJ1-6|TRBD1
TGTGCCAGCAGTTACATCTCAGGACAGGGGAATTCACCCCTCCACTTT
CASSYISGQGNSPLHF
>-|TRBV20-1|TRBJ2-5|TRBD2
TGCAGTGCCGTGGGACTAGCGGGCACCCAAGAGACCCAGTACTTC
CSAVGLAGTQETQYF
>-|TRBV10-3|TRBJ2-3|-
TGTGCCATCAGTGAACCAGGGGGCACAGATACGCAGTATTTT
CAISEPGGTDTQYF
>many|TRBV27|TRBJ2-5|-
TGTGCCAGCAGTTTAGAAACAGAACTAAGAGAGGCCCAGTACTTC
CASSLETELREAQYF
>-|TRBV7-9|TRBJ2-5|-
TGTGCCAGCAGCTCCGGACTGAGACAAGAGACCCAGTACTTC
CASSSGLRQETQYF
>few|TRBV7-2|TRBJ2-5|TRBD1
TGTGCCAGCAGCGCGACAGGGGGGCGAGAGACCCAGTACTTC
CASSATGGRETQYF
>-|TRBV6-6|TRBJ1-1|-
TGTGCCAGCGAGGAAAGGGGACTGAACACTGAAGCTTTCTTT
CASEERGLNTEAFF
>-|TRBV20-1|TRBJ2-1|TRBD1
TGCAGTGCTAGAGGTACGGGACAGGGGTACAATGAGCAGTTCTTC
CSARGTGQGYNEQFF
>-|TRBV7-6|TRBJ2-7|TRBD2
TGTGCCAGCAGCTTAGGGACTAGCGGTACCTACGAGCAGTACTTC
CASSLGTSGTYEQYF
>few|TRBV20-1|TRBJ1-2|-
TGCAGTGCAAGGGACCTGAAATTCTATGGCTACACCTTC
CSARDLKFYGYTF
>-|TRBV28|TRBJ1-1|-
TGTGCCAGCAGTCCCCTGACGACCGGGACAATGAACACTGAAGCTTTCTTT
CASSPLTTGTMNTEAFF
>-|TRBV13|TRBJ2-1|TRBD2
TGTGCCAGCAGTCCCCCTTCGGGACTAGCGGGAGATGAGCAGTTCTTC
CASSPPSGLAGDEQFF
>-|TRBV6-5|TRBJ2-2|-
TGTGCCAGCGGCAGGGCGAACACCGGGGAGCTGTTTTTT
CASGRANTGELFF
>many|TRBV6-1|TRBJ1-6|-
TGTGCCAGCAGTGAACGGGGATCAGGGGACCATTCACCCCTCCACTTT
CASSERGSGDHSPLHF
>-|TRBV11-2|TRBJ2-1|TRBD2
TGTGCCAGCAGCTTAAGGACTAGTGGTTACAATGAGCAGTTCTTC
CASSLRTSGYNEQFF
>many|TRBV6-1|TRBJ1-1|-
TGTGCCAGCAGTAGCCGGGACAAAATCCGTCGGGCTTTCTTT
CASSSRDKIRRAFF
>-|TRBV12-3/TRBV12-4|TRBJ1-2|-
TGTGCCAGCAGTTTAGGGCAGAACTATGGCTACACCTTC
CASSLGQNYGYTF
>many|TRBV4-3|TRBJ2-1|TRBD2
TGCGCCAGCAGCCAAGATCGTAGCGGGAGTAGCAATGAGCAGTTCTTC
CASSQDRSGSSNEQFF
>few|TRBV7-9|TRBJ1-1|-
TGTGCCAGCAGCTTATACACTGAAGCTTTCTTT
CASSLYTEAFF
>-|TRBV5-1|TRBJ2-5|-
TGCGCCAGCAGTAAAGACAGAACAACCTTGTCGACCCAGTACTTC
CASSKDRTTLSTQYF
>-|TRBV29-1|TRBJ2-4|-
TGCAGCGTTTTCGAGGCCGCCCGGCCGTACATTCAGTACTTC
CSVFEAARPYIQYF
>-|TRBV9|TRBJ1-1|-
TGTGCCAGCAGCGTAAGTGGTTGGGAGAACACTGAAGCTTTCTTT
CASSVSGWENTEAFF
>-|TRBV29-1|TRBJ1-2|-
TGCAGCGTTGACCGATCGACACCAAACTATGGCTACACCTTC
CSVDRSTPNYGYTF
>many|TRBV6-5|TRBJ2-3|-
TGTGCCAGCAGACAAGGGAATAGTGATACGCAGTATTTT
CASRQGNSDTQYF
>-|TRBV7-8|TRBJ1-1|-
TGTGCCAGCAGCTTAGCGGGCCAAACAGGGAACACTGAAGCTTTCTTT
CASSLAGQTGNTEAFF
>-|TRBV27|TRBJ2-3|TRBD2
TGTGCCAGCGCCGGGACTAGCGGGAGGTCCACAGATACGCAGTATTTT
CASAGTSGRSTDTQYF
>-|TRBV6-5|TRBJ2-3|-
TGTGCCAGCAGGGTGGCCCTTACCACAGATACGCAGTATTTT
CASRVALTTDTQYF
>few|TRBV30|TRBJ1-6|TRBD1
TGTGCCTGGAGTCGGGGACAGGACAATTCACCCCTCCACTTT
CAWSRGQDNSPLHF
>few|TRBV6-6|TRBJ1-2|TRBD1
TGTGCCAGCAGTAACCCGGGACAGGGCGCCTATGGCTACACCTTC
CASSNPGQGAYGYTF
>-|TRBV7-2|TRBJ2-5|TRBD2
TGTGCCAGCAGCGAGAGCGGGAGACGAGAGACCCAGTACTTC
CASSESGRRETQYF
>-|TRBV6-6|TRBJ1-3|-
TGTGCCAGCACTGACTCTGGAAACACCATATATTTT
CASTDSGNTIYF